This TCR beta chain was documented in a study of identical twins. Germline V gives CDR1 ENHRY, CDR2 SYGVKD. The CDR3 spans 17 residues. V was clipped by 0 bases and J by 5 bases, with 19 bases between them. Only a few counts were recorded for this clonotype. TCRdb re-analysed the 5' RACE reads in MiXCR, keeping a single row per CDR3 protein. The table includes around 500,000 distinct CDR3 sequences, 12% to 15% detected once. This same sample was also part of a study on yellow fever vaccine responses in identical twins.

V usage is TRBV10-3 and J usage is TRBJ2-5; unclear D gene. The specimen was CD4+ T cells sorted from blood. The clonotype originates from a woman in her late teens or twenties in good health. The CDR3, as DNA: TGTGCCATCAGTGAGTCGACTGGCGCCCGGGCTCGGGAGACCCAGTACTTC. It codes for CAISESTGARARETQYF.